The next 10 T cell receptor beta chains were all read from a single sample in a study of vaccination and CD4 T cells after COVID-19. For these TCRs, the target antigens are not known. Time point noted: late sampling 161 to 241 days after vaccination in a few convalescent patients. Noted treatment: approximately 11-day PBMC culture with coronavirus spike peptide pools or control peptides (ViraFEST assay). Cultured CD4+ T-cell DNA underwent Oncomine TCR Beta short-read sequencing. Each CDR3 protein is one row after TCRdb ran MiXCR on the PCR reads. The data show approximately 17,000 distinct CDR3 sequences, with 54% seen just once and more than 15% held by the top ten. Material: CD4+ T cells from blood, cultured in vitro, obtained about 7 months after SARS-CoV-2 vaccination. Every receptor here comes from a human donor who had recovered from COVID-19.

The gene calls are TRBV19 and TRBJ1-5; possibly TRBD1 for D (6 bases). The germline V and J ends were trimmed by 2 bases and 1 base, with 18 bases remaining between them. This CDR3 is 18 amino acids long. Germline CDR1 LNHDA, CDR2 SQIVND (reference sequence). CDR3 in amino acids: CASSILGTGDRSNQPQHF. The CDR3 DNA reads TGTGCCAGTAGTATATTGGGGACTGGAGACAGGAGCAATCAGCCCCAGCATTTT.

The chain links TRBV6-1 to TRBJ2-7, with 8 bases identical to TRBD1. J lost 2 bases, V lost 6 bases, and 12 bases had no gene match. Germline-derived CDR1 and CDR2 are MNHNS and SASEGT. CDR3 length: 16 amino acids. The DNA of the CDR3 is TGTGCCAGCAGAATTACTCCGGGCAGGGGGCCCTACGAGCAGTACTTC. Amino acid sequence: CASRITPGRGPYEQYF.

This clonotype appeared a few times. The rearrangement links TRBV19 to TRBJ1-6; TRBD1 matches 10 bases. Germline values: CDR1 LNHDA, CDR2 SQIVND (reference sequence). Trimming took 5 bases from V and 5 from J; bases not matched to a gene: 3. This CDR3 region has 15 residues. The CDR3 coding sequence is TGTGCCAGTAGTGTGACAGGGGGCAATAATTCACCCCTCCACTTT. Amino acids: CASSVTGGNNSPLHF.

A few counts support this clonotype. The chain combines TRBV6-1 with TRBJ1-2; a possible D gene is TRBD1 (6 bases). Trimming cost V 4 bases and J 3 bases, with 9 bases left between them. The CDR3 covers 13 residues. In germline, CDR1 is MNHNS, CDR2 SASEGT. The CDR3 sequence: CASSVGTHYGYTF. CDR3 nucleotide sequence: TGTGCCAGCAGTGTCGGGACACACTATGGCTACACCTTC.

The chain's CDR3 is CASRGPGQGVVSNQPQHF. CDR3 DNA: TGCGCCAGCAGGGGTCCGGGACAGGGTGTAGTGAGCAATCAGCCCCAGCATTTT. V and J are TRBV10-1 and TRBJ1-5; 9 nucleotides align to TRBD1. CDR3 length equals 18 residues. Germline lookup yields CDR1 WNHNN and CDR2 SYGVQD (reference sequence). V was pared by 6 bases and J by 1 base, with 13 bases of the junction left unmatched.

The chain carries TRBV7-6 and TRBJ1-2, with D unresolved. Germline loops: CDR1 SGHVS, CDR2 FNYEAQ. V lost 3 bases and J 7 bases, leaving 12 bases between the germline ends. The CDR3 totals 13 residues. The CDR3 sequence: CASSFGRAGGYTF. CDR3 coding DNA: TGTGCCAGCAGCTTCGGCCGGGCGGGTGGCTACACCTTC.

The rearrangement joins TRBV7-8 to TRBJ2-5; a possible D gene is TRBD1 (5 bases). The CDR3 is made up of 14 amino acids. CDR1 and CDR2 (germline): SGHVS, FQNEAQ. The V end was cut by 4 bases, the J end by 5 bases, with 14 bases between. CDR3 coding DNA: TGTGCCAGCAGCTCCTCCCGGACATCCGAGACCCAGTACTTC. It specifies CASSSSRTSETQYF.

This chain connects TRBV5-1 to TRBJ2-5; TRBD2 agrees at 7 bases. There are 15 residues in the CDR3. The germline gives CDR1 SGHRS, CDR2 YFSETQ. V shed 4 bases, J shed 6 bases, and the junction held 12 bases outside the gene matches. CDR3 in DNA: TGCGCCAGCAGCCCCGGGACTACCCCCCGAAAGACCCAGTACTTC. It is translated as CASSPGTTPRKTQYF.

The chain uses TRBV11-2 and TRBJ2-7; 8 bases match TRBD2. V lost 6 bases to trimming and J lost 3 bases; unmatched junction nucleotides: 10. The germline gives CDR1 SGHAT, CDR2 FQNNGV. The CDR3 runs to 15 residues. CDR3 region: CASRRPGLGDYEQYF. The CDR3 region has the DNA TGTGCCAGCAGACGACCGGGACTAGGTGACTACGAGCAGTACTTC.

This clonotype came up a few times. The chain employs TRBV6-1 and TRBJ2-5; D not resolved. Germline V gene lookup returns CDR1 MNHNS and CDR2 SASEGT. Trimming stripped 4 bases from V and 0 bases from J, with 12 bases between. The CDR3 spans 15 residues. The chain's CDR3 is CASSGLRRNQETQYF. For the CDR3, the DNA is TGTGCCAGCAGTGGGCTTCGGCGGAACCAAGAGACCCAGTACTTC.